The clone carrying this T cell receptor (beta chain) came up once. The sample belongs to a study of cytomegalovirus exposure and HLA in healthy donors. Germline V gene lookup returns CDR1 SGHVS and CDR2 FQNEAQ. The CDR3 totals 16 residues. V was pared by 5 bases and J by 2 bases, with 17 bases between. 13 Jbeta primers and 60 Vbeta primers were used for the PCR. Profiled with immunoSEQ multiplex PCR; TCRdb holds only in-frame clones, not every one. The table has more than 100,000 clones, about 73% seen once; the top ten hold about 7.8%. This sequence joins TRBV7-8 and TRBJ2-3, with D unclear. Sequenced material: PBMCs. The sequence derives from a woman in her forties in good health and CMV-seropositive. CDR3: CASSLPAVEVTDTQYF. The DNA of the CDR3 is TGTGCCAGCAGCCTACCGGCGGTTGAGGTCACAGATACGCAGTATTTT.